This T cell receptor beta chain was found in a study of early T cells in non-severe SARS-CoV-2 infection. Study details: Sequenced bulk RNA came from whole blood that was unsorted, and chains were unpaired. Study-wide results and caveats: VDJdb matching favored anti-spike CD8 responses, missing private and CD4 specificities.

This clonotype was recorded at least ten times. Its target is unknown. In germline, CDR1 is MDHEN, CDR2 SYDVKM. Trimming removed 5 bases from V and 0 bases from J, with 11 bases in between. CDR3 size: 14 residues. Individually, cDNA molecules had unique molecular identifiers attached to them. TCRdb itself ran the 5' RACE reads through MiXCR, one entry per CDR3 protein. The sample comprises tens of thousands of distinct CDR3 sequences, roughly 13% of which are singletons, and roughly 5% rests with the top ten. The source is an adult who was a healthcare worker with PCR-confirmed SARS-CoV-2 infection or an uninfected control (not recorded which). The material sequenced was whole blood. V is TRBV28 and J is TRBJ2-7; D possibly corresponds to TRBD1 (5 bases). This chain's CDR3 is CASSADSFSYEQYF. CDR3 bases: TGTGCCAGCAGTGCTGACAGTTTCTCCTACGAGCAGTACTTC.